The 22 T cell receptor beta chains below were found in one sample sequenced in a study of T cells in Graves' hyperthyroidism and ophthalmopathy. The source material, RNA transcripts, was used to amplify TCR beta CDR3 regions. With the HTBI primer set, the TCR CDR3 went through a first round of RT-PCR. Each CDR3 protein is one row after TCRdb ran MiXCR on the multiplex PCR reads. This table has about 840,000 distinct CDR3 sequences, around 38% appearing once. Sequencing was carried out using blood. The receptors here all came from a man between 18 and 29 years old with Graves' hyperthyroidism.

This clonotype was picked up a small number of times. The V call is TRBV7-9, the J call TRBJ1-3; 8 bases map to TRBD1. Per the germline V gene, CDR1 is SEHNR and CDR2 is FQNEAQ (reference sequence). The CDR3 has 16 residues. Trimming took 3 bases from V and 4 from J; bases not matched to a gene: 8. CDR3 nucleotide sequence: TGTGCCAGCAGCTTTCCCCAGGGGGCGCGGGGAAACACCATATATTTT. It translates to CASSFPQGARGNTIYF.

Comment on this clonotype: With a much larger clone just one base away, this may be a read error. V usage is TRBV7-9 and J usage is TRBJ2-7, with D possibly matching TRBD1 (5 bases). The CDR3 sequence is 12 residues long. Per germline, CDR1 SEHNR and CDR2 FQNEAQ (reference sequence). Trimming cost V 4 bases and J 3 bases, with 7 bases left between them. CDR3 loop: CASSSDIYEQYF. The CDR3 coding sequence is TGTGCCAGCAGCTCGGACATCTACGAGCAGTACTTC.

The DNA for the CDR3 is TGTGCCAGCAGCTCGACCAGGGGGCCGGGAGGCTCAAACACCGGGGAGCTGTTTTTT. Amino acids: CASSSTRGPGGSNTGELFF. The chain carries TRBV9 and TRBJ2-2; D might be TRBD1 (8 bases). Trimming cost V 4 bases and J 2 bases, with 24 bases left between them. From germline, CDR1 is SGDLS and CDR2 YYNGEE. CDR3 length: 19 amino acids.

This clonotype was seen more than once but under ten times. The J gene is TRBJ2-7, the V gene TRBV12-3 or TRBV12-4; D possibly corresponds to TRBD2 (5 bases). The CDR3 runs 14 residues. V was clipped by 6 bases and J by 4 bases, with 16 bases between them. The CDR3 spells CASRHNSPGYEQYF. The CDR3 DNA sequence: TGTGCCAGCAGGCACAACAGTCCGGGATACGAGCAGTACTTC.

This clonotype was counted between two and nine times. This rearrangement joins TRBV7-2 to TRBJ1-6, with a weak D call TRBD1 (5 bases). CDR1 and CDR2 (germline): SGHTA, FQGNSA. The CDR3 runs to 17 residues. V was shortened by 1 base and J by 3 bases, with 13 bases between the two germline ends. The CDR3 region is CASSLEETAVYNSPLHF. The CDR3 bases are TGTGCCAGCAGCTTAGAAGAGACAGCCGTCTATAATTCACCCCTCCACTTT.

The V and J genes are TRBV6-1 and TRBJ1-2; D is unclear. The CDR3 has 13 residues. The V and J ends lost 6 bases and 3 bases respectively, with 11 bases between them. Germline V gene sequence: CDR1 MNHNS, CDR2 SASEGT. The CDR3 spells CASRSGADYGYTF. The CDR3 region has the DNA TGTGCCAGCAGATCCGGCGCCGACTATGGCTACACCTTC.

This clonotype showed up many times. The V and J genes are TRBV29-1 and TRBJ1-1; 7 positions match TRBD1. The CDR3 has 13 residues. After removal of 5 bases from V and 1 base from J, the junction contained 4 bases not matched to a gene. The germline CDR1 and CDR2 sequences are SQVTM and ANQGSEA. CDR3 coding DNA: TGCAGCGTTAAGGGACAGCCGAACACTGAAGCTTTCTTT. Protein product: CSVKGQPNTEAFF.

CDR3 DNA: TGTGCCAGCAGTGCCCGAGGTGTGATTAATGAAAAACTGTTTTTT. Its translation: CASSARGVINEKLFF. This chain joins TRBV25-1 and TRBJ1-4; D call uncertain. Trimming left V 4 bases short and J 4 bases short, with 13 bases between. The CDR3 consists of 15 residues. The V gene's germline CDR1 is MGHDK and CDR2 SYGVNS.

The chain links TRBV2 to TRBJ2-2; TRBD1 aligns across 9 bases. This CDR3 has 16 amino acids. Germline lookup yields CDR1 SNHLY and CDR2 FYNNEI. The V segment lost 8 bases and the J segment 1 base; nucleotides outside the gene matches: 8. CDR3 nucleotide sequence: TGTGCCAGCTCACCAAGACAGGGGGAGAACACCGGGGAGCTGTTTTTT. It specifies CASSPRQGENTGELFF.

The chain recombines TRBV20-1 with TRBJ2-7; TRBD2 matches at 7 bases. This CDR3 has 17 residues. Germline lookup yields CDR1 DFQATT and CDR2 SNEGSKA (reference sequence). V was pared by 3 bases and J by 1 base, with 15 bases of the junction left unmatched. CDR3 sequence: CSASPVGGLGRSYEQYF. For the CDR3, the DNA is TGCAGTGCTAGTCCCGTGGGAGGGCTGGGTAGGTCCTACGAGCAGTACTTC.

The chain employs TRBV20-1 and TRBJ2-2; no firm D call. The V and J ends lost 2 bases and 3 bases respectively, with 7 bases between them. There are 13 residues in the CDR3. In germline, CDR1 is DFQATT, CDR2 SNEGSKA (reference sequence). DNA for the CDR3: TGCAGTGCTAGAAACAGCCACACCGGGGAGCTGTTTTTT. Its protein is CSARNSHTGELFF.

This clonotype occurred many times. The gene calls are TRBV11-2 and TRBJ1-2; tentative D call: TRBD1 (6 bases). The ends were cut back, 6 bases at V and 6 bases at J, with 14 bases in the middle. This CDR3 is 13 amino acids long. Per the germline V gene, CDR1 is SGHAT and CDR2 is FQNNGV. The DNA of the CDR3 is TGTGCCAGCAGACCAGCGGGGGGCGATGGCTACACCTTC. It specifies CASRPAGGDGYTF.

Note on this clonotype: Likely a read error: the CDR3 ends without its conserved phenylalanine or tryptophan. This chain links TRBV5-6 with TRBJ2-5, with D uncertain. This CDR3 region has 12 residues. V was trimmed by 1 base and J by 5 bases, leaving 6 bases between them. Per germline, CDR1 SGHDT and CDR2 YYEEEE. In DNA, the CDR3 is TGTGCCAGCAGCTTGATTTCCGAGACCCAGTACCTC. Protein sequence: CASSLISETQYL.

The chain carries TRBV9 and TRBJ2-5; D is ambiguous. This CDR3 is 12 amino acids long. V was pared by 3 bases and J by 5 bases, with 8 bases between. CDR1 and CDR2 from the germline V gene are SGDLS and YYNGEE. The CDR3 protein is CASSGRRETQYF. As DNA, the CDR3 is TGTGCCAGCAGCGGGAGACGTGAGACCCAGTACTTC.

This clonotype was counted at least ten times. The V and J genes are TRBV2 and TRBJ1-5; no clear D gene. Germline V CDR1 and CDR2: SNHLY, FYNNEI. The CDR3 has 13 amino acids. V was trimmed by 6 bases and J by 0 bases, leaving 6 bases between them. The DNA of the CDR3 is TGTGCCAGCAGCACAACTAGCAATCAGCCCCAGCATTTT. It encodes CASSTTSNQPQHF.

This clonotype was detected many times. The CDR3 loop is CASSIAESNGYTF. The DNA for the CDR3 is TGTGCCAGTAGTATAGCGGAGTCGAATGGCTACACCTTC. The chain links TRBV19 to TRBJ1-2; no firm D call. The CDR3 contains 13 residues. Germline-derived CDR1 and CDR2 are LNHDA and SQIVND (reference sequence). Trimming stripped 1 base from V and 6 bases from J, with 9 bases between.

This clonotype was observed once. The V call is TRBV29-1, the J call TRBJ1-2, with 9 nucleotides matching TRBD1. Germline-derived CDR1 and CDR2 are SQVTM and ANQGSEA. Unmatched junction bases numbered 2, after V lost 4 bases and J lost 5 bases. This CDR3 contains 12 residues. This CDR3 is CSVVQGAYGYTF. CDR3 sequence (DNA): TGCAGCGTTGTACAGGGGGCTTATGGCTACACCTTC.

The V and J genes are TRBV7-9 and TRBJ2-7; perhaps TRBD1 as D (6 bases). Germline-derived CDR1 and CDR2 are SEHNR and FQNEAQ (reference sequence). This CDR3 has 15 amino acids. V gave up 1 base and J gave up 4 bases, with 14 bases separating them. DNA of the CDR3: TGTGCCAGCAGCTTAGGGCAGGGGTCAGGGTACGAGCAGTACTTC. Protein: CASSLGQGSGYEQYF.

About this clonotype: This may stem from a read error, because a much larger clone lies one nucleotide away. This chain connects TRBV29-1 to TRBJ1-1; a possible D gene is TRBD1 (5 bases). The CDR3 has 15 amino acids. Deletions cut 5 bases from V and 3 bases from J, with 19 bases between. The germline gives CDR1 SQVTM, CDR2 ANQGSEA. DNA for the CDR3: TGCAGCGTTCAACCCGGGGGGGGAATGGACACTGAAGCTTTCTTT. Protein product: CSVQPGGGMDTEAFF.

This clonotype was counted ten times or more. The chain uses TRBV25-1 and TRBJ1-1, with a tentative D call TRBD1 (5 bases). Germline V lookup: CDR1 MGHDK, CDR2 SYGVNS. The CDR3 spans 13 residues. V was trimmed by 1 base and J by 3 bases, leaving 6 bases between them. The CDR3: CASSEWGDTEAFF. CDR3 DNA sequence: TGTGCCAGCAGTGAATGGGGGGACACTGAAGCTTTCTTT.

A remark on this clonotype: A read error may be the cause here, since a much bigger clone is one base away. V gene TRBV24-1 combines with J gene TRBJ2-6; 7 nucleotides agree with TRBD1. V shed 3 bases, J shed 6 bases, and the junction held 7 bases outside the gene matches. CDR3 length equals 16 residues. The germline gives CDR1 KGHDR, CDR2 SFDVKD. CDR3 bases: TGTGCCACCAGTGATGCCACAGGGGTTGCGGCCAACGTCCTGACTTTC. Translating gives CATSDATGVAANVLTF.

The chain is built from TRBV20-1 and TRBJ2-5; a weak D match, TRBD2 (6 bases). The CDR3 extends over 13 amino acids. The germline V gene has CDR1 DFQATT and CDR2 SNEGSKA (reference sequence). Trimming stripped 5 bases from V and 1 base from J, with 11 bases between. The CDR3 here is CSAPRDFQETQYF. CDR3 nucleotides: TGCAGTGCTCCCCGGGACTTCCAAGAGACCCAGTACTTC.